The 21 T cell receptor beta chains below all came from one sample that was sequenced in a study of tumor and adjacent non-tumor tissue in lung cancer. A modified ARM-PCR protocol with three rounds of nested PCR amplified TCRbeta. A single record per CDR3 protein comes from TCRdb applying MiXCR to the multiplex PCR reads. The sample shows tens of thousands of distinct CDR3 sequences, around 64% of them seen only once. No cell sorting was done before RNA was extracted from the tissue. More than 3 cm separated this lung sample from the edge of the tumor. Sequenced input: distant non-tumor lung tissue. The receptors were gathered from a man in his 70s with non-small cell lung cancer.

This chain links TRBV4-1 with TRBJ1-1; no clear D gene. Trimming removed 8 bases from V and 4 bases from J, with 26 bases in between. CDR3 size: 17 residues. Germline V CDR1 and CDR2: MGHRA, YSYEKL. CDR3 in DNA: TGCGCCAGCTGCCCCCGAATGACGAGTTGGGGTGGCACTGAAGCTTTCTTT. This sequence encodes CASCPRMTSWGGTEAFF.

This clonotype has just a few counts. V is TRBV20-1 and J is TRBJ2-4; TRBD2 matches at 9 bases. The CDR3 contains 13 residues. V shed 5 bases, J shed 6 bases, and the junction held 5 bases outside the gene matches. Germline V lookup: CDR1 DFQATT, CDR2 SNEGSKA (reference sequence). In nucleotides, the CDR3 is TGCAGTGCTTGGGGACTAGCCTTAAACATTCAGTACTTC. This encodes CSAWGLALNIQYF.

Concerning this clonotype: A much larger clone sits a single nucleotide away, making a read error possible. The chain carries TRBV6-1 and TRBJ1-5; 10 positions agree with TRBD1. V was clipped by 8 bases and J by 6 bases; unmatched bases: 4. Germline CDR1 and CDR2: MNHNS and SASEGT. The CDR3 loop spans 13 amino acids. CDR3 loop: CASGDRGPQPQHF. The CDR3 DNA reads as TGTGCCAGCGGAGACAGGGGGCCTCAGCCCCAGCATTTT.

This clonotype was detected once. This chain links TRBV30 with TRBJ2-3; the match to TRBD2 covers 8 bases. Germline assignment: CDR1 GTSNPN and CDR2 SVGIG (reference sequence). The ends lost 4 bases at V and 2 bases at J; junction bases unmatched: 8. The CDR3 is 15 amino acids. The CDR3 reads CAWTPGLGDTDTQYF. CDR3 bases: TGTGCCTGGACCCCGGGACTAGGGGACACAGATACGCAGTATTTT.

The table lists this clonotype with a few counts. V gene TRBV7-9 combines with J gene TRBJ2-1; 9 nucleotides line up with TRBD2. Germline loops: CDR1 SEHNR, CDR2 FQNEAQ (reference sequence). V trimming: 0 bases; J trimming: 8 bases; junction bases outside the gene matches: 2. The CDR3 loop spans 14 amino acids. Here the CDR3 DNA reads TGTGCCAGCAGCTTAGCGGGACTAGCCTATGAGCAGTTCTTC. It translates to CASSLAGLAYEQFF.

A remark on this clonotype: Sequence at one end of the junction differs from germline and may be a read error. The V gene is TRBV11-3, the J gene TRBJ2-2; D may be TRBD2 (5 bases). The germline V gene encodes CDR1 SGHNT and CDR2 YENEEA. The CDR3 extends over 14 amino acids. The CDR3 loop is CTSSLGPLTGELFF. CDR3 nucleotides: TGTACCAGCAGCTTAGGCCCCCTGACCGGGGAGCTATTTTTT.

About this clonotype itself: The CDR3 carries no conserved terminal phenylalanine or tryptophan, so it likely arises from a read error. The DNA is omitted, as the CDR3 cannot be located on it reliably, and the CDR3 follows TCRdb's listing. The chain carries TRBV11-2 and TRBJ2-2; the D call of TRBD1 is as the table states it, not checked on the DNA. Termini included, the CDR3 measures 13 amino acids. Germline CDR1 SGHAT, CDR2 FQNNGV. The CDR3 loop is CVSSPQGTGELSL.

Comments on this clonotype: This may be a read error, as it is one base from a much larger clone. This chain joins TRBV4-2 and TRBJ2-3; tentatively, D is TRBD1 (6 bases). This CDR3 comprises 15 residues. From germline, CDR1 is LGHNA and CDR2 YNFKEQ. Here the CDR3 reads CASSQAAGDTDMQYF. In DNA form, the CDR3 reads TGTGCCAGCAGCCAAGCGGCAGGGGACACAGATATGCAGTATTTT.

On this clonotype: It may be a read error: a sequence one base away is much more abundant. The chain links TRBV12-3 or TRBV12-4 to TRBJ1-5, with D perhaps TRBD1 (5 bases). This CDR3 has 15 residues. V was clipped by 4 bases and J by 6 bases, with 16 bases between them. The CDR3 DNA reads as TGTGCCAGCAGTTCCCGGCAGGGACCCAGTCAGCCCCAGCATTTT. It is translated as CASSSRQGPSQPQHF.

Concerning this clonotype: Since the CDR3 does not end with the conserved phenylalanine or tryptophan, this likely comes from a read error. The chain is built from TRBV11-2 and TRBJ1-5, with unresolved D. From germline, CDR1 is SGHAT and CDR2 FQNNGV. The CDR3 has 13 amino acids. V gave up 1 base and J gave up 9 bases, with 10 bases separating them. The CDR3 coding sequence is TGTGCCAGCAGCTTAGTACCCGAGGGGCCCCAGCATTCT. Translated: CASSLVPEGPQHS.

This clonotype was picked up one time. The conserved final phenylalanine or tryptophan is absent from the CDR3, which likely points to a read error. V is TRBV4-2 and J is TRBJ2-1, with 10 positions matching TRBD2. Per germline, CDR1 LGHNA and CDR2 YNFKEQ. This CDR3 is built from 16 residues. DNA of the CDR3: TGTGCCAGCAGTCAAGAGGCTAGCGGGGGCTACAATGAGCAGTTCCTC. Protein: CASSQEASGGYNEQFL.

This clonotype was detected many times. The J gene is TRBJ2-5, the V gene TRBV6-1, with TRBD1 identical over 7 bases. Germline trimming cut 7 bases from V and 5 bases from J; bases unmatched to any gene: 10. Germline V gene data show CDR1 as MNHNS and CDR2 as SASEGT. The CDR3 totals 14 residues. Here the CDR3 DNA reads TGTGCCAGCAAATTGACAGGGCCCTCCGAGACCCAGTACTTC. Translation: CASKLTGPSETQYF.

This clonotype turned up a few times. Compared with germline, one end of the junction differs, possibly owing to a read error. The V call is TRBV11-2, the J call TRBJ1-1; 8 nucleotides match TRBD1. The CDR3 has 15 amino acids. CDR1 is SGHAT and CDR2 is FQNNGV in the germline V gene. The CDR3 loop is CASSPTGGANAEAFF. The DNA of the CDR3 is TGTGCCAGCAGTCCTACAGGGGGGGCGAACGCTGAAGCTTTCTTT.

As regards this clonotype: An end of the junction differs from the germline gene, which may be a read error. The chain uses TRBV6-2 or TRBV6-3 and TRBJ2-3, with D perhaps matching TRBD1 (7 bases). This CDR3 comprises 15 residues. The germline CDR1 and CDR2 sequences are MNHEY and SVGEGT. The CDR3: CASSYWRGPGDMQYF. CDR3 nucleotides: TGTGCTAGCAGTTACTGGAGGGGGCCGGGAGATATGCAGTATTTT.

The table lists this clonotype with many counts. The chain combines TRBV28 with TRBJ2-3, with D maybe TRBD2 (6 bases). There are 15 residues in the CDR3. Trimming left V 4 bases short and J 0 bases short, with 11 bases between. Looked up from germline, CDR1 is MDHEN and CDR2 is SYDVKM. CDR3 residues: CASSSGETSTDTQYF. The CDR3 DNA reads TGTGCCAGCAGTTCGGGGGAGACTAGCACAGATACGCAGTATTTT.

This clonotype was seen ten or more times. The rearrangement links TRBV7-9 to TRBJ2-3, with 8 bases that match TRBD2. The CDR3 is 15 amino acids. The V and J ends lost 3 bases and 0 bases, in that order; junction bases with no gene match: 2. The V gene's germline CDR1 is SEHNR and CDR2 FQNEAQ (reference sequence). DNA for the CDR3: TGTGCCAGCAGCTTGAGCGGGGGTAGCACAGATACGCAGTATTTT. Its translation is CASSLSGGSTDTQYF.

The table lists this clonotype with a count of one. A read error may account for a junction end that differs from germline. The chain combines TRBV11-2 with TRBJ2-4; no definite D call. The CDR3 has 15 residues. The germline CDR1 and CDR2 sequences are SGHAT and FQNNGV. CDR3 residues: CTSSPERAAKDIQYF. The DNA for the CDR3 is TGTACCAGCAGCCCCGAAAGGGCGGCCAAAGACATTCAGTACTTC.

The sample holds many counts of this clonotype. The genes are TRBV5-4 and TRBJ2-2; 10 bases map to TRBD2. The CDR3 sequence is 16 residues long. Germline CDR1 and CDR2: SGHNT and YYREEE (reference sequence). The trim removed 4 bases at V and 1 base at J, leaving 4 bases unmatched. CDR3 DNA sequence: TGTGCCAGCAGCGCACGACTAGCGGGGAACACCGGGGAGCTGTTTTTT. Protein sequence: CASSARLAGNTGELFF.

J is TRBJ2-2 and V is TRBV11-2, with 13 bases fitting TRBD2. The CDR3 is 18 residues long. Germline V gene sequence: CDR1 SGHAT, CDR2 FQNNGV. The V and J ends lost 5 bases and 1 base, in that order; junction bases with no gene match: 7. Here the CDR3 reads CASSPPGLAGRNTGELFF. The CDR3 coding sequence is TGTGCCAGCAGCCCTCCGGGACTAGCGGGAAGGAACACCGGGGAGCTGTTTTTT.

This clonotype was seen a handful of times. This chain joins TRBV12-3 or TRBV12-4 and TRBJ2-6, with D unresolved. The CDR3 runs 17 residues. Trimming stripped 3 bases from V and 2 bases from J, with 14 bases between. DNA of the CDR3: TGTGCCAGCAGTTTTGTGGTCTCGTCCCCTGGGGCCAACGTCCTGACTTTC. Its translation is CASSFVVSSPGANVLTF.

This clonotype was detected a few times. The conserved phenylalanine or tryptophan normally closing the CDR3 is absent here, so this likely arose from a read error. The limits of the CDR3 on the DNA are not certain, so only TCRdb's listed CDR3 is given. The chain combines TRBV30 with TRBJ1-6; the D call in the table, TRBD1, was not verified against the DNA. CDR1 is GTSNPN, CDR2 SVGIG, per germline (reference sequence). The CDR3 spans 18 residues, counting both ends. This CDR3 is CASVEGRGSGGSDSPFHL.